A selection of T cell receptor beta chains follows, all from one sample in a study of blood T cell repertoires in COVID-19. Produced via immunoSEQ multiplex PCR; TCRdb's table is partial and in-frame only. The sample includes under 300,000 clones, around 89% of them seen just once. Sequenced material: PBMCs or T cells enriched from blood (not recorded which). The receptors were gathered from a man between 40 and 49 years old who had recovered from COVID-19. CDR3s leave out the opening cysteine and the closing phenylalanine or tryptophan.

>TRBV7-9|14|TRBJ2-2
ASSRPGTGETGELF
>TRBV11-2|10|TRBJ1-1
ASSLGTAEAF
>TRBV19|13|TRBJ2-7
ASSTLGTGPYEQY
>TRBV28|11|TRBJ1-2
ASSQSGNYGYT
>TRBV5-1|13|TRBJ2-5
ASNQLAGNQETQY
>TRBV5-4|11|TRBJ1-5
ASSSWGTKPQH
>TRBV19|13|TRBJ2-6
ASHPPQTGANVLT
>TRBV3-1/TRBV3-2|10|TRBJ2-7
ASSQDTYEQY
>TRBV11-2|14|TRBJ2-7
ASSPLFGTGFYEQY
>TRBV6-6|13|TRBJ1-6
ASKIGGYENSPLH
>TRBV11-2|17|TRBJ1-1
ASSLVGVGTGASMTEAF
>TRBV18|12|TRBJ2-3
ASSPPAGPDTQY
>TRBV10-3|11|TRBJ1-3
AKQGNSGNTIY
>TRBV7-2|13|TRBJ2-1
ASSLVDSLYNEQF
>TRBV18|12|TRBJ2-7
ASSRGQGSYEQY
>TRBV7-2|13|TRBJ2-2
ASSLKTGGVGELF
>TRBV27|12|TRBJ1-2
ASSPRDRVGGYT
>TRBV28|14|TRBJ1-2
ASSLGGQGVGYGYT
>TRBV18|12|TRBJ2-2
ASSPVRDTGELF
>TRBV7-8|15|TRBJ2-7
ASSSHSGQGSIYEQY
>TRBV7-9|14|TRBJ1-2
ASSEPQGTTNYGYT
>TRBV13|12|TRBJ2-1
ASSLVLAGYEQF
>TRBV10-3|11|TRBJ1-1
AIRQGGPTEAF
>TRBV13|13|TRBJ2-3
ASSTPMGEADTQY
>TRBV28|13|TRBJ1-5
ASSITRDRVQPQH
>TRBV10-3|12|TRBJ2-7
ANGPGQSRDEQY
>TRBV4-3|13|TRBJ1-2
ASSQGADSNYGYT
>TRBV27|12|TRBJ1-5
ASSYRGANQPQH
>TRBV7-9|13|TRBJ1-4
ASSRPTGGSEKLF
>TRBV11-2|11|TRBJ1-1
ASSLTGGTEAF
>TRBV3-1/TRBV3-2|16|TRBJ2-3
ASSQQTPGLAGADTQY
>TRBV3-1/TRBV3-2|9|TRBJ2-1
ASDRNNEQF
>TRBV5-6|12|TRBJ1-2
ASIGGQDNYGYT
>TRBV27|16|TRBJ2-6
ASSPPGQVRPGANVLT
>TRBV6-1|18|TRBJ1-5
ASSEAYWEQGGLGNQPQH